A selection of T cell receptor beta chains follows, all from one sample in a study of shared clonotypes between healthy human individuals. TCRdb keeps only in-frame clones here, not all; method: immunoSEQ multiplex PCR. The sample lists roughly 2.1 million clones; about 93% were seen once. The sample was naive CD8+ T cells from PBMCs. The source of these receptors is a young man in good health. Some clones in this sample may be carry-over from other donors' samples. Both conserved end residues are part of each CDR3. The D gene is left open where the match is weak. Rows give clone size only sometimes, using once, few, many, or a class for an expanded clone.

J gene	V gene	clone size	D gene	CDR3 protein	CDR3 DNA
TRBJ1-2	TRBV2	.	.	CASSTYTTAVSYTF	TGTGCCAGCAGTACCTATACCACAGCCGTGAGCTACACCTTC
TRBJ2-1	TRBV11-2	.	.	CASSSTRPQGPSSYNEQFF	TGTGCCAGCAGCTCCACTAGGCCCCAGGGGCCTAGCTCCTACAATGAGCAGTTCTTC
TRBJ1-4	TRBV7-9	.	.	CASSLAGYEKLFF	TGTGCCAGCAGCTTAGCGGGATATGAAAAACTGTTTTTT
TRBJ2-1	TRBV4-3	once	TRBD1	CASSQETTRGYQFF	TGCGCCAGCAGCCAAGAGACAACCAGGGGGTATCAGTTCTTC
TRBJ2-1	TRBV9	once	.	CASSVASGGGFYNEQFF	TGTGCCAGCAGCGTAGCTAGCGGAGGGGGTTTTTACAATGAGCAGTTCTTC
TRBJ1-2	TRBV7-2	.	.	CASSSGSGGYTF	TGTGCCAGCAGCTCAGGGTCGGGCGGCTACACCTTC
TRBJ2-7	TRBV7-9	.	.	CASSFVGEQYF	TGTGCCAGCAGCTTTGTCGGCGAGCAGTACTTC
TRBJ1-2	TRBV4-1	.	.	CASSQGLFRGENYGYTF	TGCGCCAGCAGCCAAGGTCTATTTAGGGGAGAGAACTATGGCTACACCTTC
TRBJ1-5	TRBV6-1	.	.	CASSEPPGSRPQHF	TGTGCCAGCAGTGAACCCCCAGGGTCTCGGCCCCAGCATTTT
TRBJ2-7	TRBV27	.	.	CASSLVRGQGEQYF	TGTGCCAGCAGTTTAGTCCGCGGGCAAGGTGAGCAGTACTTC
TRBJ2-2	TRBV28	.	TRBD1	CASSLALQGAAGELFF	TGTGCCAGCAGTTTGGCCCTACAGGGGGCGGCCGGGGAGCTGTTTTTT
TRBJ2-1	TRBV9	.	TRBD2	CASSVSGRNPRNEQFF	TGTGCCAGCAGCGTGAGCGGGAGGAACCCCCGCAATGAGCAGTTCTTC
TRBJ2-7	TRBV6-6	once	TRBD1	CASSWGQHYEQYF	TGTGCCAGCAGTTGGGGACAGCACTACGAGCAGTACTTC
TRBJ2-4	TRBV12-5	.	TRBD2	CASGLFLAGDGAKNIQYF	TGTGCTAGTGGTTTGTTCCTAGCGGGAGATGGAGCCAAAAACATTCAGTACTTC
TRBJ2-1	TRBV11-3	.	TRBD2	CASSPHALAGGPSEYNEQFF	TGTGCCAGCAGCCCACACGCGCTAGCGGGAGGGCCCTCGGAGTACAATGAGCAGTTCTTC
TRBJ2-7	TRBV19	.	TRBD2	CASRAGTSEHYEQYF	TGTGCCAGTAGGGCCGGGACTAGCGAACACTACGAGCAGTACTTC
TRBJ2-7	TRBV5-1	.	TRBD1	CASSPTPGGSYEQYF	TGCGCCAGCAGCCCAACTCCAGGGGGTTCTTACGAGCAGTACTTC
TRBJ2-5	TRBV2	.	TRBD2	CASSRLAGVQETQYF	TGTGCCAGCAGTCGACTAGCGGGAGTACAAGAGACCCAGTACTTC